Below are 10 T cell receptor beta chains sequenced from a single sample in a study of cytomegalovirus exposure and HLA in healthy donors. The PCR made use of 60 Vbeta and 13 Jbeta primers. Assay used: immunoSEQ multiplex PCR; TCRdb lists only in-frame clones, some missing. This sample has 95,000 to 150,000 clones; 50% to 80% occur once, and the top ten carry about 8%. The material sequenced was PBMCs. These receptors all come from a woman aged 40 to 50 in good health and CMV-seropositive.

The chain combines TRBV30 with TRBJ1-1; D is perhaps TRBD1 (6 bases). This CDR3 comprises 14 residues. The germline V gene encodes CDR1 GTSNPN and CDR2 SVGIG (reference sequence). V lost 1 base and J lost 3, with 12 bases in between. The CDR3 reads CAWSGIQGHTEAFF. The CDR3, as DNA: TGTGCCTGGAGTGGGATACAGGGACACACTGAAGCTTTCTTT.

This clone has just one count. The CDR3 protein is CASSEARTGREKLFF. As DNA, the CDR3 is TGTGCCAGCAGTGAAGCCCGGACAGGGCGCGAAAAACTGTTTTTT. The V gene is TRBV6-1, the J gene TRBJ1-4, with 8 bases identical to TRBD1. The CDR3 spans 15 residues. The trim removed 0 bases at V and 8 bases at J, leaving 5 bases unmatched. Germline V gives CDR1 MNHNS, CDR2 SASEGT.

This chain connects TRBV19 to TRBJ1-5; the match to TRBD1 covers 9 bases. Germline CDR1 LNHDA, CDR2 SQIVND (reference sequence). The J segment lost 0 bases and the V segment lost 1 base, leaving 13 bases of the junction unmatched. The CDR3 is made up of 20 amino acids. DNA of the CDR3: TGTGCCAGTAGTATAGGTAACAGGGGGCTAGGGCGGTATAGCAATCAGCCCCAGCATTTT. It translates to CASSIGNRGLGRYSNQPQHF.

The rearrangement links TRBV10-1 to TRBJ2-1, with TRBD2 matching over 10 bases. V shed 3 bases, J shed 0 bases, and the junction held 5 bases outside the gene matches. The CDR3 covers 17 residues. The V gene's germline CDR1 is WNHNN and CDR2 SYGVQD (reference sequence). The CDR3: CASSDIVAGGSYNEQFF. The CDR3 nucleotides read TGCGCCAGCAGTGATATAGTAGCGGGAGGCTCCTACAATGAGCAGTTCTTC.

The chain's CDR3 is CASSIVLVNQPQHF. DNA of the CDR3: TGTGCCAGTAGTATAGTTCTAGTCAATCAGCCCCAGCATTTT. This chain links TRBV19 with TRBJ1-5, with unresolved D. V was trimmed by 1 base and J by 3 bases, leaving 7 bases between them. CDR3 length equals 14 residues. Germline CDR1 is LNHDA and CDR2 is SQIVND (reference sequence). Variable domain in full (rest from reference TRBV19 and TRBJ1-5): DGGITQSPKYLFRKEGQNVTLSCEQNLNHDAMYWYRQDPGQGLRLIYYSQIVNDFQKGDIAEGYSVSREKKESFPLTVTSAQKNPTAFYLCASSIVLVNQPQHFGDGTRLSIL.

V and J are TRBV2 and TRBJ1-2, with TRBD1 matching over 8 bases. CDR3 size: 15 residues. The V and J ends lost 3 bases and 8 bases, in that order; junction bases with no gene match: 11. Germline CDR1 and CDR2: SNHLY and FYNNEI. The CDR3 DNA reads TGTGCCAGCAGTGATGTAGGACAGGGATCGAAGGGCTACACCTTC. Residues: CASSDVGQGSKGYTF.

This clone occurred a few times. This rearrangement joins TRBV11-3 to TRBJ2-5, with D perhaps matching TRBD1 (5 bases). The CDR3 runs to 15 residues. Trimming removed 4 bases at V and 1 base at J, with 13 bases between. Germline V gene data show CDR1 as SGHNT and CDR2 as YENEEA. CDR3 sequence reads: CASSWGQTSQETQYF. CDR3 nucleotide sequence: TGTGCCAGCAGCTGGGGCCAGACTTCCCAAGAGACCCAGTACTTC.

A few counts support this clone. J is TRBJ2-3 and V is TRBV2; maybe TRBD1 (6 bases). The germline V gene encodes CDR1 SNHLY and CDR2 FYNNEI. The CDR3 runs to 14 residues. Trimming left V 5 bases short and J 3 bases short, with 12 bases between. The DNA for the CDR3 is TGTGCCAGCAGTTCGGACAGCCAGACAGATACGCAGTATTTT. Protein product: CASSSDSQTDTQYF.

V gene TRBV2 combines with J gene TRBJ1-2; 10 bases fit TRBD1. This CDR3 has 15 amino acids. Germline V gives CDR1 SNHLY, CDR2 FYNNEI. V dropped 2 bases and J dropped 8; count of bases not matched to a gene: 8. The CDR3 protein is CASSENGGQGRGYTF. CDR3 bases: TGTGCCAGCAGTGAAAATGGGGGACAGGGGAGAGGCTACACCTTC.

This clone was observed a single time. This chain connects TRBV10-3 to TRBJ2-7, with 7 bases that match TRBD1. CDR3 length equals 14 residues. Germline values: CDR1 ENHRY, CDR2 SYGVKD. The junction had 4 bases not matched to a gene; V was cut back by 2 bases and J by 3 bases. The CDR3: CAISETRDSYEQYF. The CDR3, as DNA: TGTGCCATCAGTGAGACCCGGGACAGCTACGAGCAGTACTTC.